The 32 T cell receptor beta chains in this list originate from one sample, sequenced in a study of blood T cell repertoires in COVID-19. Assay used: immunoSEQ multiplex PCR; TCRdb lists only in-frame clones, some missing. The profile shows 70,000 to 90,000 clones, 65% to 90% of them singletons. The sequencing sample was made of peripheral blood. These receptor sequences come from a man aged 50 to 59 with COVID-19, enrolled during active disease.

The chain recombines TRBV3-1 (or the pseudogene TRBV3-2) with TRBJ2-3, with a weak D call TRBD1 (5 bases). Trimming stripped 1 base from V and 0 bases from J, with 11 bases between. The CDR3 sequence is 16 residues long. Germline V lookup: CDR1 LGHDT, CDR2 YNNKEL (reference sequence). The CDR3 coding sequence is TGTGCCAGCAGCCAAGTGACAGTTCACAGCACAGATACGCAGTATTTT. It is translated as CASSQVTVHSTDTQYF.

V and J are TRBV11-2 and TRBJ2-3; D may be TRBD2 (6 bases). V lost 4 bases and J lost 5, with 13 bases in between. CDR1 and CDR2 (germline): SGHAT, FQNNGV. The CDR3 covers 14 residues. The CDR3 is CASSSSGVVDTQYF. The CDR3 coding sequence is TGTGCCAGCAGCTCGTCGGGAGTCGTAGATACGCAGTATTTT.

The chain carries TRBV25-1 and TRBJ1-2; D is unresolved. The CDR3 runs 16 residues. Per germline, CDR1 MGHDK and CDR2 SYGVNS. The ends were cut back, 3 bases at V and 0 bases at J, with 14 bases in the middle. The CDR3, as DNA: TGTGCCAGCAGTGAGACGCAGGTCCAAGCTAACTATGGCTACACCTTC. Amino acids: CASSETQVQANYGYTF.

V usage is TRBV7-9 and J usage is TRBJ2-7; 13 nucleotides align to TRBD2. The CDR3 is made up of 15 amino acids. The junction had 7 bases not matched to a gene; V was cut back by 5 bases and J by 6 bases. The germline gives CDR1 SEHNR, CDR2 FQNEAQ (reference sequence). In DNA form, the CDR3 reads TGTGCCAGCAGCATTGGACTAGCGGGAGCCCTCGAGCAGTACTTC. It is translated as CASSIGLAGALEQYF. The entire variable domain, with the rest obtained from reference TRBV7-9 and TRBJ2-7, is as follows: DTGVSQNPRHKITKRGQNVTFRCDPISEHNRLYWYRQTLGQGPEFLTYFQNEAQLEKSRLLSDRFSAERPKGSFSTLEIQRTEQGDSAMYLCASSIGLAGALEQYFGPGTRLTVT.

This rearrangement joins TRBV5-1 to TRBJ2-7, with a weak D call TRBD1 (5 bases). With 4 bases removed from V and 4 bases from J, the gap between germline ends came to 9 bases. This CDR3 region has 12 residues. Germline V gene lookup returns CDR1 SGHRS and CDR2 YFSETQ. CDR3 in DNA: TGCGCCAGCAGCCTCGACAGATACGAGCAGTACTTC. It translates to CASSLDRYEQYF.

The CDR3 DNA follows: TGTGCCAGCAAGGATATGACTACGAACAATGAGCAGTTCTTC. Translating gives CASKDMTTNNEQFF. This chain connects TRBV2 to TRBJ2-1, with D tentatively TRBD2 (5 bases). Germline V gene lookup returns CDR1 SNHLY and CDR2 FYNNEI. Trimming shortened V by 7 bases and J by 5 bases, and 15 bases separated the two germline ends. The CDR3 spans 14 residues.

The chain is built from TRBV4-1 and TRBJ2-4; D perhaps matches TRBD1 (8 bases). The germline V gene has CDR1 MGHRA and CDR2 YSYEKL. V gave up 5 bases and J gave up 3 bases, with 20 bases separating them. The CDR3 is 17 residues long. CDR3 nucleotide sequence: TGCGCCAGCAGCGACCGGACAGGGAGGGATGGCAAAAACATTCAGTACTTC. It encodes CASSDRTGRDGKNIQYF.

The chain joins TRBV25-1 to TRBJ2-1; D might be TRBD1 (5 bases). The V gene's germline CDR1 is MGHDK and CDR2 SYGVNS. CDR3 length equals 15 residues. V was trimmed by 4 bases and J by 5 bases, leaving 15 bases between them. CDR3 amino acids: CASSGFERGDNEQFF. The CDR3 bases are TGTGCCAGCAGTGGGTTCGAAAGGGGCGACAATGAGCAGTTCTTC.

CDR3 nucleotides: TGTGCCAGCAGCATGAGCTCCTACAATGAGCAGTTCTTC. Its translation: CASSMSSYNEQFF. The chain uses TRBV9 and TRBJ2-1; no clear D. The V and J ends lost 4 bases and 0 bases respectively, with 5 bases between them. The length of the CDR3 is 13 residues. CDR1 SGDLS and CDR2 YYNGEE come from the germline V gene.

The chain is built from TRBV6-1 and TRBJ2-1, with 14 bases fitting TRBD2. The ends lost 2 bases at V and 9 bases at J; junction bases unmatched: 3. CDR3 length equals 15 residues. Germline lookup yields CDR1 MNHNS and CDR2 SASEGT. CDR3 sequence reads: CASSESGLAGVEQFF. In nucleotides, the CDR3 is TGTGCCAGCAGTGAATCGGGACTAGCGGGAGTTGAGCAGTTCTTC.

This chain links TRBV19 with TRBJ1-4; no clear D. Germline assignment: CDR1 LNHDA and CDR2 SQIVND (reference sequence). This CDR3 spans 15 amino acids. V was clipped by 6 bases and J by 5 bases, with 16 bases between them. The DNA of the CDR3 is TGTGCCAGTAGGACGTGGGGAGGAGCAAATGAAAAACTGTTTTTT. It specifies CASRTWGGANEKLFF.

The genes are TRBV5-4 and TRBJ1-4; 10 nucleotides line up with TRBD1. This CDR3 is 15 amino acids long. J lost 6 bases, V lost 1 base, and 3 bases had no gene match. Looked up from germline, CDR1 is SGHNT and CDR2 is YYREEE (reference sequence). The CDR3 sequence: CASSLKGTGDEKLFF. DNA of the CDR3: TGTGCCAGCAGCTTGAAGGGGACAGGGGATGAAAAACTGTTTTTT. Using reference TRBV5-4 and TRBJ1-4 for the parts outside the CDR3, the full variable domain is ETGVTQSPTHLIKTRGQQVTLRCSSQSGHNTVSWYQQALGQGPQFIFQYYREEENGRGNFPPRFSGLQFPNYSSELNVNALELDDSALYLCASSLKGTGDEKLFFGSGTQLSVL.

The sample holds one count of this clone. The V and J genes are TRBV2 and TRBJ2-4, with D unresolved. Germline loops: CDR1 SNHLY, CDR2 FYNNEI. The V end lost 1 base, the J end lost 6 bases, and 4 bases lay between the germline ends. The CDR3 covers 12 residues. The CDR3 DNA sequence: TGTGCCAGCAGTGAAGTCATAAACATTCAGTACTTC. This gives the protein CASSEVINIQYF.

In DNA form, the CDR3 reads TGCGCCAGCAGCCAAGTAAGCTCGGTTCGGGGGAATGAGCAGTTCTTC. Its protein product is CASSQVSSVRGNEQFF. The chain uses TRBV4-3 and TRBJ2-1, with TRBD2 as a possible D gene (6 bases). In germline, CDR1 is LGHNA, CDR2 YSLEER. CDR3 size: 16 residues. V lost 1 base, J lost 7 bases, and 17 bases lay in between.

This chain uses TRBV6-5 with TRBJ2-1, with D tentatively TRBD2 (5 bases). The CDR3 covers 14 residues. V was pared by 5 bases and J by 5 bases, with 13 bases between. Per the germline V gene, CDR1 is MNHEY and CDR2 is SVGAGI. The CDR3 nucleotides read TGTGCCAGCAGTAGCGGAGACTGGAACAATGAGCAGTTCTTC. It translates to CASSSGDWNNEQFF.

V usage is TRBV7-2 and J usage is TRBJ1-1; TRBD1 matches 10 bases. The trim removed 6 bases at V and 4 bases at J, leaving 5 bases unmatched. CDR1 SGHTA and CDR2 FQGNSA come from the germline V gene. This CDR3 contains 14 residues. This CDR3 is CASSSDRGPTEAFF. Written as DNA, the CDR3 is TGTGCCAGCAGTTCCGACAGGGGGCCCACTGAAGCTTTCTTT.

This sequence joins TRBV6-5 and TRBJ1-1; TRBD1 agrees at 8 bases. Germline assignment: CDR1 MNHEY and CDR2 SVGAGI. CDR3 length: 14 residues. The J segment lost 6 bases and the V segment lost 5 bases, leaving 8 bases of the junction unmatched. The CDR3 sequence: CASSLLLDRAEAFF. CDR3 in DNA: TGTGCCAGCAGTCTCCTTCTGGACAGGGCTGAAGCTTTCTTT.

This chain links TRBV6-5 with TRBJ1-5; 7 positions match TRBD1. V was clipped by 6 bases and J by 4 bases; unmatched bases: 3. Germline-derived CDR1 and CDR2 are MNHEY and SVGAGI. The CDR3 contains 13 residues. DNA of the CDR3: TGTGCCAGCAGCCAGACAGGGAATCAGCCCCAGCATTTT. Translating gives CASSQTGNQPQHF.

This chain connects TRBV19 to TRBJ2-1; 7 bases map to TRBD2. The CDR3 totals 14 residues. The germline CDR1 and CDR2 sequences are LNHDA and SQIVND (reference sequence). The J segment lost 8 bases and the V segment lost 5 bases, leaving 9 bases of the junction unmatched. CDR3 residues: CASSPAAGVDEQFF. Written as DNA, the CDR3 is TGTGCCAGTAGTCCCGCGGCGGGAGTGGATGAGCAGTTCTTC.

The CDR3 sequence: CASSQTTREAPLYGYTF. The CDR3 DNA follows: TGTGCCAGCAGCCAGACGACGCGGGAGGCCCCCCTCTATGGCTACACCTTC. This rearrangement joins TRBV11-3 to TRBJ1-2; no firm D call. V was clipped by 5 bases and J by 4 bases, with 23 bases between them. This CDR3 has 17 residues. CDR1 and CDR2 (germline): SGHNT, YENEEA.

V gene TRBV5-4 combines with J gene TRBJ1-6; D ambiguous. CDR3 length: 12 residues. CDR1 and CDR2 from the germline V gene are SGHNT and YYREEE (reference sequence). The ends were cut back, 0 bases at V and 8 bases at J, with 3 bases in the middle. CDR3 bases: TGTGCCAGCAGCTTGGGAGATTCACCCCTCCACTTT. The encoded protein is CASSLGDSPLHF.

This chain uses TRBV2 with TRBJ2-1, with D unclear. The V end lost 2 bases, the J end lost 9 bases, and 5 bases lay between the germline ends. Germline CDR1 is SNHLY and CDR2 is FYNNEI. CDR3 length equals 11 residues. The CDR3 reads CASSELLEQFF. CDR3 DNA sequence: TGTGCCAGCAGTGAATTACTTGAGCAGTTCTTC.

This chain links TRBV28 with TRBJ1-1, with 8 bases that match TRBD1. The germline V gene encodes CDR1 MDHEN and CDR2 SYDVKM. Losses at the gene ends were 6 bases for V and 4 bases for J; bases not matched to a gene: 10. The CDR3 totals 15 residues. CDR3 loop: CASRPNRGGPTEAFF. CDR3 coding DNA: TGTGCCAGCAGGCCAAACAGGGGGGGGCCCACTGAAGCTTTCTTT.

The CDR3 sequence: CASSWGRGPQTSSYEQYF. The CDR3 coding sequence is TGTGCCAGCAGCTGGGGCAGGGGGCCTCAGACTAGCTCCTACGAGCAGTACTTC. This rearrangement joins TRBV5-6 to TRBJ2-7, with 8 bases lining up with TRBD1. The V segment lost 3 bases and the J segment 0 bases; nucleotides outside the gene matches: 14. Germline V gene lookup returns CDR1 SGHDT and CDR2 YYEEEE. The CDR3 has 18 amino acids.

V is TRBV28 and J is TRBJ1-4, with D possibly TRBD1 on 5 matching bases. The V end lost 4 bases, the J end lost 6 bases, and 12 bases lay between the germline ends. Germline CDR1 MDHEN, CDR2 SYDVKM. This CDR3 spans 14 amino acids. CDR3 protein: CASSSGEGHEKLFF. As DNA, the CDR3 is TGTGCCAGCAGTTCTGGGGAGGGGCATGAAAAACTGTTTTTT.

V and J are TRBV6-5 and TRBJ2-3; D call uncertain. Germline CDR1 MNHEY, CDR2 SVGAGI. The length of the CDR3 is 14 residues. Trimming pared 6 bases from V and 0 bases from J, leaving 10 bases between. The CDR3 nucleotides are TGTGCCAGCAGGTCCCGGCGGAGCACAGATACGCAGTATTTT. It translates to CASRSRRSTDTQYF.

This sequence joins TRBV7-8 and TRBJ1-5, with 7 bases that match TRBD1. Trimming cost V 4 bases and J 6 bases; bases outside gene matches: 6. This CDR3 spans 14 amino acids. The germline gives CDR1 SGHVS, CDR2 FQNEAQ. CDR3 in amino acids: CASSYTGAIQPQHF. The CDR3 nucleotides read TGTGCCAGCAGCTACACAGGGGCAATTCAGCCCCAGCATTTT.

This clone has a single count. The rearrangement joins TRBV29-1 to TRBJ1-2; a possible D gene is TRBD1 (5 bases). V lost 8 bases and J lost 5, with 24 bases in between. The CDR3 spans 15 residues. Germline V gene sequence: CDR1 SQVTM, CDR2 ANQGSEA. The CDR3, as DNA: TGCAGCTCCACCGACCCGGGACGGGGGGGGTATGGCTACACCTTC. Translating gives CSSTDPGRGGYGYTF. The entire variable domain, with the rest obtained from reference TRBV29-1 and TRBJ1-2, is as follows: SAVISQKPSRDICQRGTSLTIQCQVDSQVTMMFWYRQQPGQSLTLIATANQGSEATYESGFVIDKFPISRPNLTFSTLTVSNMSPEDSSIYLCSSTDPGRGGYGYTFGSGTRLTVV.

The rearrangement joins TRBV19 to TRBJ2-5; 7 bases are shared with TRBD2. V was clipped by 2 bases and J by 5 bases; unmatched bases: 17. CDR1 is LNHDA, CDR2 SQIVND, per germline (reference sequence). This CDR3 is built from 18 residues. The CDR3 DNA follows: TGTGCCAGTAGTATAACCCGGGAGGCGGGGGTTGGTAGGGAGACCCAGTACTTC. The encoded protein is CASSITREAGVGRETQYF. Full variable domain (remainder filled in from reference TRBV19 and TRBJ2-5): DGGITQSPKYLFRKEGQNVTLSCEQNLNHDAMYWYRQDPGQGLRLIYYSQIVNDFQKGDIAEGYSVSREKKESFPLTVTSAQKNPTAFYLCASSITREAGVGRETQYFGPGTRLLVL.

This chain connects TRBV12-3 or TRBV12-4 to TRBJ2-7, with D hard to call. V was pared by 4 bases and J by 6 bases, with 7 bases between. This CDR3 has 11 amino acids. The CDR3 loop is CASSSPGEQYF. CDR3 bases: TGTGCCAGCAGTTCCCCCGGCGAGCAGTACTTC.

This chain connects TRBV11-2 to TRBJ2-7, with a tentative D call TRBD2 (6 bases). The V and J ends lost 0 bases and 0 bases respectively, with 9 bases between them. The CDR3 loop spans 15 amino acids. Germline-derived CDR1 and CDR2 are SGHAT and FQNNGV. The CDR3 nucleotides read TGTGCCAGCAGCTTAGATCTCGGGAGCTCCTACGAGCAGTACTTC. Protein: CASSLDLGSSYEQYF.

This chain joins TRBV19 and TRBJ1-5, with a tentative D call TRBD1 (5 bases). CDR1 is LNHDA and CDR2 is SQIVND in the germline V gene (reference sequence). V lost 3 bases to trimming and J lost 9 bases, with 18 bases between them. CDR3 length equals 15 residues. The CDR3 DNA reads as TGTGCCAGTAGTATGGGAGGTGCAGGGCTAAGGCCCCAGCATTTT. Its protein product is CASSMGGAGLRPQHF.